The T cell receptor (beta chain) under discussion was sequenced for a study of blood T cells in healthy people across ages. V shed 7 bases and J shed 2 bases, with 16 bases lying between them. The CDR3 consists of 15 residues. Looked up from germline, CDR1 is SGHDT and CDR2 is YYEEEE. Every participating donor contributed about 10 milliliters of peripheral blood through a draw. For the second PCR, which ran for about 6 to 11 cycles, a sample-barcoded 5' primer and a J-beta primer mix were used. TCRdb ran MiXCR on the 5' RACE reads and lists one entry per CDR3 protein. Of roughly 800,000 distinct CDR3 sequences listed, roughly 25% are singletons. This sample also appeared in a second study, on T cells of mothers and their children.

This TCR was recovered from a boy younger than 18 in good health. The sample comprised blood. This chain uses TRBV5-6 with TRBJ1-3, with D perhaps matching TRBD1 (6 bases). The CDR3 DNA reads TGTGCCAGCGGAAACGGAGGGGGAGCTGGAAACACCATATATTTT. Residues: CASGNGGGAGNTIYF.